These 25 T cell receptor beta chains were all obtained from the same sample, sequenced in a study of OX40 agonist ivuxolimab in advanced cancers. Data came from immunoSEQ multiplex PCR; TCRdb stores just in-frame clones and leaves some out. This sample yields about 120,000 clones, of which just over 90% are seen a single time; around 0.15% belongs to the top ten. The source was CD4+ or CD8+ T cells sorted from blood, collected in a trial of the OX40 agonist ivuxolimab. Receptor source: an adult with an advanced solid tumor such as melanoma, head and neck, liver or kidney cancer.

DNA for the CDR3: TGTGCCAGCAGTGAAGGGGGGGACAGATTCATCTACGAGCAGTACTTC. Protein: CASSEGGDRFIYEQYF. The chain employs TRBV6-1 and TRBJ2-7, with D tentatively TRBD1 (7 bases). The CDR3 covers 16 residues. V was shortened by 1 base and J by 3 bases, with 16 bases between the two germline ends. The germline V gene has CDR1 MNHNS and CDR2 SASEGT.

V gene TRBV5-5 combines with J gene TRBJ1-5; weak D call: TRBD1 (6 bases). Germline CDR1 SGHKS, CDR2 YYEKEE (reference sequence). Deletions cut 2 bases from V and 4 bases from J, with 16 bases between. This CDR3 spans 16 amino acids. The CDR3, as DNA: TGTGCCAGCAGCTTCGGAATAGGGGGGAGAAATCAGCCCCAGCATTTT. It yields the protein CASSFGIGGRNQPQHF.

The sample holds one count of this clone. V and J are TRBV7-7 and TRBJ2-3; D is undetermined. The germline V and J ends were trimmed by 0 bases and 1 base, with 2 bases remaining between them. The CDR3 length is 13 residues. Looked up from germline, CDR1 is SSHAT and CDR2 is FNYEAQ (reference sequence). Here the CDR3 reads CASSLARTDTQYF. CDR3 coding DNA: TGTGCCAGCAGCTTAGCGCGCACAGATACGCAGTATTTT.

The chain uses TRBV6-1 and TRBJ2-3; 7 bases map to TRBD2. The CDR3 is 15 residues long. CDR1 and CDR2 from the germline V gene are MNHNS and SASEGT. The V and J ends lost 4 bases and 2 bases, in that order; junction bases with no gene match: 6. Here the CDR3 reads CASSVGGGYTDTQYF. For the CDR3, the DNA is TGTGCCAGCAGTGTGGGGGGGGGATACACAGATACGCAGTATTTT.

V and J are TRBV9 and TRBJ2-5; 10 nucleotides align to TRBD2. Losses at the gene ends were 0 bases for V and 3 bases for J; bases not matched to a gene: 2. CDR1 is SGDLS, CDR2 YYNGEE, per germline. The CDR3 spans 15 residues. CDR3: CASSVGTSGEETQYF. CDR3 bases: TGTGCCAGCAGCGTAGGGACTAGCGGAGAAGAGACCCAGTACTTC.

This clone has only one observation. The chain is built from TRBV11-2 and TRBJ1-4, with a possible D match to TRBD1 (5 bases). V dropped 8 bases and J dropped 5 bases, with 12 bases sitting between them. Germline V lookup: CDR1 SGHAT, CDR2 FQNNGV. The CDR3 spans 13 residues. In nucleotides, the CDR3 is TGTGCCAGCCTCGGGGCAGGGAATGAAAAACTGTTTTTT. As protein: CASLGAGNEKLFF.

The J gene is TRBJ1-5, the V gene TRBV19, with 7 nucleotides matching TRBD1. The V gene's germline CDR1 is LNHDA and CDR2 SQIVND (reference sequence). This CDR3 is 16 amino acids long. The junction had 6 bases not matched to a gene; V was cut back by 4 bases and J by 0 bases. CDR3 protein: CASSTSGQYSNQPQHF. The CDR3 DNA follows: TGTGCCAGTAGTACCTCGGGACAGTATAGCAATCAGCCCCAGCATTTT.

The J gene is TRBJ1-6, the V gene TRBV28; D may be TRBD1 (6 bases). V was shortened by 7 bases and J by 4 bases, with 14 bases between the two germline ends. From germline, CDR1 is MDHEN and CDR2 SYDVKM. This CDR3 region has 15 residues. The CDR3 loop reads CASKGGTTYNSPLHF. In nucleotides, the CDR3 is TGTGCCAGCAAGGGAGGGACAACTTATAATTCACCCCTCCACTTT.

This chain joins TRBV28 and TRBJ1-3, with D tentatively TRBD1 (5 bases). The CDR3 covers 14 residues. V lost 6 bases to trimming and J lost 0 bases, with 9 bases between them. The V gene's germline CDR1 is MDHEN and CDR2 SYDVKM. In DNA, the CDR3 is TGTGCCAGCAGGCCCGGGGGCTCTGGAAACACCATATATTTT. Translated: CASRPGGSGNTIYF. Supplemented by reference TRBV28 and TRBJ1-3, the full variable domain reads DVKVTQSSRYLVKRTGEKVFLECVQDMDHENMFWYRQDPGLGLRLIYFSYDVKMKEKGDIPEGYSVSREKKERFSLILESASTNQTSMYLCASRPGGSGNTIYFGEGSWLTVV.

The rearrangement joins TRBV5-4 to TRBJ1-1; TRBD1 matches 8 bases. The CDR3 spans 15 residues. CDR1 SGHNT and CDR2 YYREEE come from the germline V gene (reference sequence). V shed 4 bases, J shed 6 bases, and the junction held 11 bases outside the gene matches. The CDR3 sequence: CASSPPRQGRAEAFF. The CDR3 DNA sequence: TGTGCCAGCAGCCCACCACGACAGGGGAGGGCTGAAGCTTTCTTT.

This clone has only one observation. The chain combines TRBV12-5 with TRBJ2-1; D is unresolved. Trimming removed 0 bases at V and 8 bases at J, with 17 bases between. CDR1 and CDR2 (germline): LGHNT, FRNRAP. The CDR3 runs to 16 residues. In nucleotides, the CDR3 is TGTGCTAGTGGTTTGGTACAGACCAGGTTTAGGGATGAGCAGTTCTTC. It yields the protein CASGLVQTRFRDEQFF.

The table lists this clone with a count of one. The rearrangement uses TRBV29-1 and TRBJ1-5, with unresolved D. Deletions cut 4 bases from V and 2 bases from J, with 6 bases between. The V gene's germline CDR1 is SQVTM and CDR2 ANQGSEA. The CDR3 has 12 amino acids. CDR3 sequence reads: CSVGGGNQPQHF. The DNA of the CDR3 is TGCAGCGTTGGCGGAGGCAATCAGCCCCAGCATTTT.

The chain couples TRBV7-9 to TRBJ1-2; tentative D call: TRBD1 (5 bases). Trimming took off 5 bases at V and 5 bases at J, with 21 bases between the two ends. CDR3 length: 16 residues. Germline CDR1 is SEHNR and CDR2 is FQNEAQ (reference sequence). The CDR3 loop reads CASSPSEGSSRYGYTF. CDR3 in DNA: TGTGCCAGCAGCCCCAGTGAGGGGTCGTCGCGATATGGCTACACCTTC.

This clone has only a few counts. The chain joins TRBV9 to TRBJ2-5, with 11 nucleotides matching TRBD1. Germline CDR1 SGDLS, CDR2 YYNGEE. This CDR3 spans 16 amino acids. Unmatched junction bases numbered 5, after V lost 2 bases and J lost 2 bases. This chain's CDR3 is CASSVGTGGGQETQYF. CDR3 nucleotides: TGTGCCAGCAGCGTCGGGACAGGGGGTGGTCAAGAGACCCAGTACTTC.

V is TRBV7-9 and J is TRBJ2-2; 7 positions agree with TRBD2. Germline-derived CDR1 and CDR2 are SEHNR and FQNEAQ (reference sequence). The CDR3 loop spans 15 amino acids. J was trimmed by 2 bases and V by 3 bases; bases with no gene match: 3. The chain's CDR3 is CASSLRETNTGELFF. The DNA for the CDR3 is TGTGCCAGCAGCTTGCGGGAGACAAACACCGGGGAGCTGTTTTTT.

This clone was recorded only once. The gene calls are TRBV2 and TRBJ2-7; 7 nucleotides align to TRBD2. Germline V CDR1 and CDR2: SNHLY, FYNNEI. The CDR3 is 14 amino acids. With V trimmed by 7 bases and J by 6 bases, 12 bases remained unmatched. CDR3 sequence (DNA): TGTGCCAGCAAACTAGGGGAGGGGAGGGCCGAGCAGTACTTC. It encodes CASKLGEGRAEQYF.

The chain joins TRBV28 to TRBJ2-3; 11 nucleotides line up with TRBD1. Germline CDR1 reads MDHEN; CDR2 reads SYDVKM. The CDR3 extends over 16 amino acids. The J segment lost 5 bases and the V segment lost 3 bases, leaving 7 bases of the junction unmatched. DNA for the CDR3: TGTGCCAGCAGTTTTAAGGACAGGGGGCTTGTAGATACGCAGTATTTT. It is translated as CASSFKDRGLVDTQYF. Drawing the rest from reference TRBV28 and TRBJ2-3, the complete variable domain is DVKVTQSSRYLVKRTGEKVFLECVQDMDHENMFWYRQDPGLGLRLIYFSYDVKMKEKGDIPEGYSVSREKKERFSLILESASTNQTSMYLCASSFKDRGLVDTQYFGPGTRLTVL.

The V call is TRBV7-2, the J call TRBJ2-1; D remains unclear. V gave up 3 bases and J gave up 14 bases, with 17 bases separating them. Per germline, CDR1 SGHTA and CDR2 FQGNSA. This CDR3 region has 13 residues. For the CDR3, the DNA is TGTGCCAGCAGCTTGGGCCGGAAGGACCCCAAGTTCTTC. Encoded protein: CASSLGRKDPKFF.

The chain joins TRBV6-6 to TRBJ1-5, with no clear D. Germline V gene lookup returns CDR1 MNHNY and CDR2 SVGAGI (reference sequence). The V and J ends lost 6 bases and 4 bases respectively, with 10 bases between them. The CDR3 contains 13 residues. The CDR3 DNA sequence: TGTGCCAGCAGAGCCCACATAAATCAGCCCCAGCATTTT. Encoded protein: CASRAHINQPQHF.

This chain joins TRBV7-3 and TRBJ1-2; TRBD1 matches at 7 bases. The CDR3 sequence is 15 residues long. V shed 2 bases and J 4 bases; nucleotides not matched to a gene: 7. Germline CDR1 and CDR2: SGHTA and FQGTGA. CDR3: CASSLATGNTYGYTF. In nucleotides, the CDR3 is TGTGCCAGCAGCTTAGCGACAGGGAACACCTATGGCTACACCTTC.

This sequence joins TRBV7-9 and TRBJ2-3; D possibly matches TRBD1 or TRBD2 (6 bases each). CDR1 is SEHNR and CDR2 is FQNEAQ in the germline V gene (reference sequence). This CDR3 region has 14 residues. V lost 1 base and J lost 3, with 8 bases in between. The CDR3 region has the DNA TGTGCCAGCAGCTTAGAGGGGGGTACAGATACGCAGTATTTT. This encodes CASSLEGGTDTQYF.

This clone has a single count. V is TRBV5-4 and J is TRBJ2-2; no clear D. Trimming removed 3 bases from V and 6 bases from J, with 15 bases in between. The CDR3 spans 15 residues. Germline loops: CDR1 SGHNT, CDR2 YYREEE (reference sequence). The CDR3 spells CASSSVSPLPGELFF. The DNA for the CDR3 is TGTGCCAGCAGCTCAGTTAGCCCCCTTCCCGGGGAGCTGTTTTTT.

V is TRBV28 and J is TRBJ1-1; no clear D. Germline assignment: CDR1 MDHEN and CDR2 SYDVKM. Trimming removed 3 bases at V and 4 bases at J, with 9 bases between. This CDR3 comprises 13 residues. Here the CDR3 DNA reads TGTGCCAGCAGTTTGCCCCAAGGCACTGAAGCTTTCTTT. Its translation is CASSLPQGTEAFF.

The chain uses TRBV4-1 and TRBJ1-1; perhaps TRBD1 as D (5 bases). Germline V CDR1 and CDR2: MGHRA, YSYEKL. Trimming cost V 0 bases and J 1 base, with 21 bases left between them. The CDR3 covers 19 residues. The CDR3 DNA reads as TGCGCCAGCAGCCAAGAATTGGCCCTCTGGGGGGGGACGAACACTGAAGCTTTCTTT. This translates into CASSQELALWGGTNTEAFF.

A single count supports this clone. The chain is built from TRBV6-5 and TRBJ1-2; D possibly corresponds to TRBD1 (6 bases). The CDR3 contains 15 residues. Trimming shortened V by 0 bases and J by 4 bases, and 12 bases separated the two germline ends. From germline, CDR1 is MNHEY and CDR2 SVGAGI. The CDR3 bases are TGTGCCAGCAGTTACTCGAGGGGGACAACCTATGGCTACACCTTC. Amino acid sequence: CASSYSRGTTYGYTF.